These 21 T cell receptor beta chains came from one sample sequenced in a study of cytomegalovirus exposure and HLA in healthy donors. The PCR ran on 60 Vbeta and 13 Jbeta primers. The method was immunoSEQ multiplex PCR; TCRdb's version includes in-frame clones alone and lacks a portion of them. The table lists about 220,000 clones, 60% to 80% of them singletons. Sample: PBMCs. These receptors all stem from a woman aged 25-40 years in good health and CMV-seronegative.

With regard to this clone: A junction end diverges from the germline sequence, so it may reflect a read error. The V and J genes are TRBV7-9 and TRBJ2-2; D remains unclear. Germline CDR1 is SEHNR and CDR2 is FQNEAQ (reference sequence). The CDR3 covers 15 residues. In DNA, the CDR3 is TGTTCCAGCAGCTTACTCTCCGCGAACACCGGGGAGCTGTTTTTT. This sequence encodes CSSSLLSANTGELFF. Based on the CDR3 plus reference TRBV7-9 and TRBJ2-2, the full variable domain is DTGVSQNPRHKITKRGQNVTFRCDPISEHNRLYWYRQTLGQGPEFLTYFQNEAQLEKSRLLSDRFSAERPKGSFSTLEIQRTEQGDSAMYLCSSSLLSANTGELFFGEGSRLTVL.

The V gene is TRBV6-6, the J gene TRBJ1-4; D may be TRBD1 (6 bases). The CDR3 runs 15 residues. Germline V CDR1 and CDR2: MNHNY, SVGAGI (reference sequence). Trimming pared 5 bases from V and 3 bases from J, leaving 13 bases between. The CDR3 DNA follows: TGTGCCAGCAGTCCTACAGGGTGGGCTAATGAAAAACTGTTTTTT. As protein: CASSPTGWANEKLFF.

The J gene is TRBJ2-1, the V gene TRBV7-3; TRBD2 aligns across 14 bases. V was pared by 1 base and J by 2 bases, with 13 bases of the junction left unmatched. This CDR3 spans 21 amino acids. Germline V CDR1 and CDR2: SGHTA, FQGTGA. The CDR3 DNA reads TGTGCCAGCAGCTTAAACGGTGGCCGACTAGCGGGAGGGATCACCTACAATGAGCAGTTCTTC. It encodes CASSLNGGRLAGGITYNEQFF.

CDR3 sequence (DNA): TGTGCCTGGAGTGGGGTGGGGAGGCTGAATGAAAAACTGTTTTTT. Translating it yields CAWSGVGRLNEKLFF. The rearrangement links TRBV30 to TRBJ1-4; D gene unclear. With 1 base removed from V and 5 bases from J, the gap between germline ends came to 14 bases. Germline V CDR1 and CDR2: GTSNPN, SVGIG (reference sequence). The CDR3 consists of 15 residues.

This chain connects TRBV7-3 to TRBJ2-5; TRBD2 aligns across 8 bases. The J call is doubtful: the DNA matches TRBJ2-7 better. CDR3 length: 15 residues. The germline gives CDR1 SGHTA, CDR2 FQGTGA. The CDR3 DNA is TGTGCCAGCAGCCTTAGCGGGACGTCCTCCTACGAGCAGTACTTC. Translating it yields CASSLSGTSSYEQYF.

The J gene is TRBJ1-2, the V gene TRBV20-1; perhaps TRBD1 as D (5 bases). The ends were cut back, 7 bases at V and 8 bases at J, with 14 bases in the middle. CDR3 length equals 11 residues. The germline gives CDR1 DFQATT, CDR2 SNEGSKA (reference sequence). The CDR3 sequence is CSVRQGDGYTF. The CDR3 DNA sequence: TGCAGTGTACGGCAGGGTGACGGCTACACCTTC.

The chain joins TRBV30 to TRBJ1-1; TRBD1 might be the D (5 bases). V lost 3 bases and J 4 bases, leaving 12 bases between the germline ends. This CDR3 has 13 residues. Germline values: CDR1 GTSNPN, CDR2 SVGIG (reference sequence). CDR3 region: CAWRGGAGTEAFF. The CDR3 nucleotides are TGTGCCTGGAGGGGGGGAGCGGGCACTGAAGCTTTCTTT.

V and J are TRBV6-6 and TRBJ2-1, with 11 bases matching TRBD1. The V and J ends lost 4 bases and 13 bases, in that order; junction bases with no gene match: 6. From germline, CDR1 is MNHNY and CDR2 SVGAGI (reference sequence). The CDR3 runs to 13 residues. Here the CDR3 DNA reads TGTGCCAGCAGTTCCGGACAGGGGGCGAGACAGTTCTTC. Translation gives CASSSGQGARQFF.

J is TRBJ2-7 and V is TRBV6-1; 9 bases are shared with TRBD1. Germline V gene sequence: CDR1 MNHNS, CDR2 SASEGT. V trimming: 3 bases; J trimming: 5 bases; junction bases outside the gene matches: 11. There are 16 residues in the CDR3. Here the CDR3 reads CASSDFSGTGIHEQYF. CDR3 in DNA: TGTGCCAGCAGTGATTTTTCCGGGACAGGGATCCACGAGCAGTACTTC.

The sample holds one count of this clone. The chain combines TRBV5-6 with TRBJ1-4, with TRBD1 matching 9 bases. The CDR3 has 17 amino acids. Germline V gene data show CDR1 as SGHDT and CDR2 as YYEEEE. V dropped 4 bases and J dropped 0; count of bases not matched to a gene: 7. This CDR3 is CASSPRTGAATNEKLFF. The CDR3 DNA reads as TGTGCCAGCAGCCCAAGGACAGGGGCGGCAACTAATGAAAAACTGTTTTTT.

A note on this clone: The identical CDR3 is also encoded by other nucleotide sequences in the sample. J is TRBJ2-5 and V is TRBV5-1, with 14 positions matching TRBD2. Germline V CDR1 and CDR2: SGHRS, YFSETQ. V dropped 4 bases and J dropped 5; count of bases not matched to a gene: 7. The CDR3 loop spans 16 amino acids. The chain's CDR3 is CASSLGTSGGRETQYF. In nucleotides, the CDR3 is TGCGCCAGCAGCCTCGGGACTAGCGGGGGCCGGGAGACCCAGTACTTC.

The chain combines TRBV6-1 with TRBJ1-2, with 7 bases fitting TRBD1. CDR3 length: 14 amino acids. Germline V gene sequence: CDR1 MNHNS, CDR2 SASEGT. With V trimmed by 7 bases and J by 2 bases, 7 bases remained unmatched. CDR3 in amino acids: CASTNVGGNYGYTF. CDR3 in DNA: TGTGCCAGCACTAACGTAGGGGGCAACTATGGCTACACCTTC.

The CDR3 spells CASSPTRTVDTQYF. In nucleotides, the CDR3 is TGTGCCAGCAGCCCGACTCGGACTGTGGATACGCAGTATTTT. This chain links TRBV7-2 with TRBJ2-3, with D possibly TRBD2 on 5 matching bases. The length of the CDR3 is 14 residues. Per germline, CDR1 SGHTA and CDR2 FQGNSA. V was trimmed by 5 bases and J by 6 bases, leaving 15 bases between them.

CDR3 nucleotide sequence: TGTGCCAGCAGCCCCCACCCGGGACTAGCGGGGCGCACAGATACGCAGTATTTT. Translating gives CASSPHPGLAGRTDTQYF. The chain links TRBV7-8 to TRBJ2-3, with 13 positions matching TRBD2. V was clipped by 5 bases and J by 1 base; unmatched bases: 9. CDR3 length: 18 residues. The V gene's germline CDR1 is SGHVS and CDR2 FQNEAQ.

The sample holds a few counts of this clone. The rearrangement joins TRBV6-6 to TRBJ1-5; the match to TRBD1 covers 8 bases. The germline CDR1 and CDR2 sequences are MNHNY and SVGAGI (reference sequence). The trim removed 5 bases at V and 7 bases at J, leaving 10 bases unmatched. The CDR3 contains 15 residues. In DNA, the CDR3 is TGTGCCAGCAGTACCGGACAGGGTTTACTCCAGCCCCAGCATTTT. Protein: CASSTGQGLLQPQHF.

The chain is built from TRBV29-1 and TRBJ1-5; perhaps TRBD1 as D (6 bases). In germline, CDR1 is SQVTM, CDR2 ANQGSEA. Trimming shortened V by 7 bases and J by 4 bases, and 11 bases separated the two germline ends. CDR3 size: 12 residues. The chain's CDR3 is CSGGQKNQPQHF. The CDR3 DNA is TGCAGCGGTGGACAGAAGAATCAGCCCCAGCATTTT.

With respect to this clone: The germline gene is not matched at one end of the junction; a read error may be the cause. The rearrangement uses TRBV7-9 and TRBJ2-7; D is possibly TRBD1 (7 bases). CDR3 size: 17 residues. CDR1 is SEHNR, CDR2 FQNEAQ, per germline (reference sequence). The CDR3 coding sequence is TGTGTCAGCAGCCCCCTGGCGGGACAGCCCGACTTTTACGAGCAGTACTTC. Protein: CVSSPLAGQPDFYEQYF.

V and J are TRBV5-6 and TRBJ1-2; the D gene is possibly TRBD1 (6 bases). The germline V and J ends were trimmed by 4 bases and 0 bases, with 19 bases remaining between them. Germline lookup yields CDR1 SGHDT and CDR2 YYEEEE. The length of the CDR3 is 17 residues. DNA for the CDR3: TGTGCCAGCAGCCTATACAGGGACCCTTACACTAACTATGGCTACACCTTC. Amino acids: CASSLYRDPYTNYGYTF. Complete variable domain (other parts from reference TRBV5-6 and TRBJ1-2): DAGVTQSPTHLIKTRGQQVTLRCSPKSGHDTVSWYQQALGQGPQFIFQYYEEEERQRGNFPDRFSGHQFPNYSSELNVNALLLGDSALYLCASSLYRDPYTNYGYTFGSGTRLTVV.

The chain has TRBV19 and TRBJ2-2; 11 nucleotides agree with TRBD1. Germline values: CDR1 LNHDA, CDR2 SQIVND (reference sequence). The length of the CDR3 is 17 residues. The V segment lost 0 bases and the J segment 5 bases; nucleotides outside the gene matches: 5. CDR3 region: CASSIEGQGAWTGELFF. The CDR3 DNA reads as TGTGCCAGTAGTATAGAAGGACAGGGGGCATGGACCGGGGAGCTGTTTTTT.

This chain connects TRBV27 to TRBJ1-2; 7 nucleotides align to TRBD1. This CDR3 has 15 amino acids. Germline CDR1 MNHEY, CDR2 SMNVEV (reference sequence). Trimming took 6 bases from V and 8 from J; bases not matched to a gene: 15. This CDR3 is CASRPRTAEDRGYTF. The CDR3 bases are TGTGCCAGCAGACCCAGGACTGCCGAGGACAGGGGCTACACCTTC.

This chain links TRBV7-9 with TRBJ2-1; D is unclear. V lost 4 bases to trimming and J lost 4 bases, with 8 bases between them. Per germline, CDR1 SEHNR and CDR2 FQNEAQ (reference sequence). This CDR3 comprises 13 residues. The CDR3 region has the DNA TGTGCCAGCAGCTACGGGTATTACAATGAGCAGTTCTTC. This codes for CASSYGYYNEQFF.